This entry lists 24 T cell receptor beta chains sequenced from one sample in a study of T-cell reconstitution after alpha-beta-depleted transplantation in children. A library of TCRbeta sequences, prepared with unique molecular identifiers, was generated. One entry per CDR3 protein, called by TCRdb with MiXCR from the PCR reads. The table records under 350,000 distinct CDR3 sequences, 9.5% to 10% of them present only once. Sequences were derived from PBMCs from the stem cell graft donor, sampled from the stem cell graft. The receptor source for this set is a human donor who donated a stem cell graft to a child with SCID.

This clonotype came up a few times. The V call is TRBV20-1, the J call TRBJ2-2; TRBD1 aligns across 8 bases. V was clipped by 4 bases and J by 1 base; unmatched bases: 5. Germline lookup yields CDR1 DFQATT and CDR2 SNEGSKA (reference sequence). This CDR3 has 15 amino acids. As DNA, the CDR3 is TGCAGTGCTATAGTGGACAGGGAGAACACCGGGGAGCTGTTTTTT. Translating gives CSAIVDRENTGELFF.

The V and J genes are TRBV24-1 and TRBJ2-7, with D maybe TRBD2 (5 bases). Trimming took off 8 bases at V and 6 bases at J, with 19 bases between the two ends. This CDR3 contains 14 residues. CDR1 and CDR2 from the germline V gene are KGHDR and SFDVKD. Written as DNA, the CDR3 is TGTGCCACCACGGAGGACGTCTTGTCGGGCGAGCAGTACTTC. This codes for CATTEDVLSGEQYF.

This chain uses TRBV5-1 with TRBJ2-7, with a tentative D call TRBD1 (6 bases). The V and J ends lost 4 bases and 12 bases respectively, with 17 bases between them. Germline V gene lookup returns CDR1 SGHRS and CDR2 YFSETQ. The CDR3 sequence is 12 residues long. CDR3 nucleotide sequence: TGCGCCAGCAGCGACTCGGACAGCCTTTGGTACTTC. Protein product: CASSDSDSLWYF.

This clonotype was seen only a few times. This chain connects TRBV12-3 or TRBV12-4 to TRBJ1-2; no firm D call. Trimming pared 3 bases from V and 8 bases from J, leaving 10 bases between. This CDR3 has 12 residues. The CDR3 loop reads CASSFQTGGYTF. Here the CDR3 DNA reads TGTGCCAGCAGTTTCCAGACGGGCGGCTACACCTTC.

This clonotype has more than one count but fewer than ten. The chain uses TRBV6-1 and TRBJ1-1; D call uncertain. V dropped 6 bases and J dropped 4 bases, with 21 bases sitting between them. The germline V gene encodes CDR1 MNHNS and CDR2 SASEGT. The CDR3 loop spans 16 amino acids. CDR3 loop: CASRTASSGAGTEAFF. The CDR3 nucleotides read TGTGCCAGCAGAACCGCCTCATCAGGAGCAGGCACTGAAGCTTTCTTT.

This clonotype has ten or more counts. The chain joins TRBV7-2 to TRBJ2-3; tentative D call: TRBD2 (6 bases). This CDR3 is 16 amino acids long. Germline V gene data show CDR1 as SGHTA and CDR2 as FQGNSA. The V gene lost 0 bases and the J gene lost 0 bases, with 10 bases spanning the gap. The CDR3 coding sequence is TGTGCCAGCAGCTTAGCCGGGGGTCGGAGCACAGATACGCAGTATTTT. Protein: CASSLAGGRSTDTQYF.

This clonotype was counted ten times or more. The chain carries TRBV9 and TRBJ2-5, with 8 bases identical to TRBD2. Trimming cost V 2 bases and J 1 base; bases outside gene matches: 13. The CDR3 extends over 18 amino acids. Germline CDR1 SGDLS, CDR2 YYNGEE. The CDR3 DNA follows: TGTGCCAGCAGCGTTAAAAGAGACCCGAGCGGGGGCCAAGAGACCCAGTACTTC. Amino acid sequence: CASSVKRDPSGGQETQYF.

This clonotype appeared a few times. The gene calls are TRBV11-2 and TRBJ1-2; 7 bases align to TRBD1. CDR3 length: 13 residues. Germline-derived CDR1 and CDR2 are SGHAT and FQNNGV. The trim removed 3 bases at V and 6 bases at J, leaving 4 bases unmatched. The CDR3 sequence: CASSFSGGNGYTF. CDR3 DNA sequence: TGTGCCAGCAGCTTTTCAGGGGGGAATGGCTACACCTTC.

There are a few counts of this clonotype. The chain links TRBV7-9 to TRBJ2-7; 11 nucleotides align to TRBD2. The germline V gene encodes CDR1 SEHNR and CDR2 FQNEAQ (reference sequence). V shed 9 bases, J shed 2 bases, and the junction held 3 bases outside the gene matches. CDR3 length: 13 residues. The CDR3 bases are TGTGCCAGTGATAGCGGGGGGGCCTACGAGCAGTACTTC. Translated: CASDSGGAYEQYF.

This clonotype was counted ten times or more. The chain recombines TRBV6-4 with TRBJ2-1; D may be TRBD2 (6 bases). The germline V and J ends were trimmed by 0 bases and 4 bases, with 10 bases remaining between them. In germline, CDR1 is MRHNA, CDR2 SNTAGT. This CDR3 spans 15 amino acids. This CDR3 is CASSDSGGMYNEQFF. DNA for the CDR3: TGTGCCAGCAGTGACTCCGGCGGGATGTACAATGAGCAGTTCTTC.

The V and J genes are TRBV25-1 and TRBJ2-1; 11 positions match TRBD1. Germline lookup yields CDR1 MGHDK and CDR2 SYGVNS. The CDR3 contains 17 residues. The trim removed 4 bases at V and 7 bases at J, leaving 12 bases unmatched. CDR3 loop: CASSGTTGTGGRNEQFF. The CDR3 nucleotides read TGTGCCAGCAGTGGCACTACCGGGACAGGGGGTAGAAATGAGCAGTTCTTC.

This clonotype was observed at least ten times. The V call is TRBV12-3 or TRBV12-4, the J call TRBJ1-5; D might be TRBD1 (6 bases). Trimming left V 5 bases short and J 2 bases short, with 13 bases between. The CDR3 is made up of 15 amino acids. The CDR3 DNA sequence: TGTGCCAGCAGTCTAGGGGGGGGTGGCAATCAGCCCCAGCATTTT. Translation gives CASSLGGGGNQPQHF.

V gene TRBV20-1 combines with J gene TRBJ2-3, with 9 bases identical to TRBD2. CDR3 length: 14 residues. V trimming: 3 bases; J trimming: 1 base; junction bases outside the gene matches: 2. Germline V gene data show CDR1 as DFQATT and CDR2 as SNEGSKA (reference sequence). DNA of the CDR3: TGCAGTGCTAGGAGACTAGCGGGCACAGATACGCAGTATTTT. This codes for CSARRLAGTDTQYF.

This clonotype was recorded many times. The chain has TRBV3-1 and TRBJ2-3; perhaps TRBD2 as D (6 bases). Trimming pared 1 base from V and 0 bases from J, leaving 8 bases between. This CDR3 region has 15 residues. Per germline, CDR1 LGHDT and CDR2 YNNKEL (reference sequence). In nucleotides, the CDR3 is TGTGCCAGCAGCCAAGGGGAGGCTAGCACAGATACGCAGTATTTT. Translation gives CASSQGEASTDTQYF.

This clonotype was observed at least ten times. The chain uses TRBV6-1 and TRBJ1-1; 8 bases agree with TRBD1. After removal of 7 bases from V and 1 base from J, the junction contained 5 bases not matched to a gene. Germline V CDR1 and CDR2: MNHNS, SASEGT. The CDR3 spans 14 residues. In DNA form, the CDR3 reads TGTGCCAGCACCCTCGGGACAGGGAACACTGAAGCTTTCTTT. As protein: CASTLGTGNTEAFF.

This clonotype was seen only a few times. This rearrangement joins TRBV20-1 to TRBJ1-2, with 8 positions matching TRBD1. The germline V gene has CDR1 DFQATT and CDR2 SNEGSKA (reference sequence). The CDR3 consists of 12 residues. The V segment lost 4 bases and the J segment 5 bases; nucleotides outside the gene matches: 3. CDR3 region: CSATGGAYGYTF. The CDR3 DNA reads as TGCAGTGCTACAGGGGGCGCATATGGCTACACCTTC.

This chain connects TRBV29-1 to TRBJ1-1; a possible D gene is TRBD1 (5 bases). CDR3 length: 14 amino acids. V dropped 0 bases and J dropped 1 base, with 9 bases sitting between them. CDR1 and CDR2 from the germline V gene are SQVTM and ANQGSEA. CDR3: CSVEEKGANTEAFF. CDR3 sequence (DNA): TGCAGCGTTGAAGAGAAAGGGGCGAACACTGAAGCTTTCTTT.

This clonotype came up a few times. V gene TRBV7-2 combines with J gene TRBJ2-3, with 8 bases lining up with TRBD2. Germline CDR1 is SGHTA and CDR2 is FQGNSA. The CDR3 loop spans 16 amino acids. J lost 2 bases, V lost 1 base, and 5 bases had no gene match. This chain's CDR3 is CASSLVWRGVTDTQYF. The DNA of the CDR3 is TGTGCCAGCAGCTTAGTTTGGCGGGGGGTCACAGATACGCAGTATTTT. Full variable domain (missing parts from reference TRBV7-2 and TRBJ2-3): GAGVSQSPSNKVTEKGKDVELRCDPISGHTALYWYRQSLGQGLEFLIYFQGNSAPDKSGLPSDRFSAERTGGSVSTLTIQRTQQEDSAVYLCASSLVWRGVTDTQYFGPGTRLTVL.

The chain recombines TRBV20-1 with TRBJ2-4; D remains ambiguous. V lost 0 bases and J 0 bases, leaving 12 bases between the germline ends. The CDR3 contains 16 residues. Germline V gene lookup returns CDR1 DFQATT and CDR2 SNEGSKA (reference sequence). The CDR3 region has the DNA TGCAGTGCTAGAGATCTGGGAAGAAGAGCCAAAAACATTCAGTACTTC. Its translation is CSARDLGRRAKNIQYF.

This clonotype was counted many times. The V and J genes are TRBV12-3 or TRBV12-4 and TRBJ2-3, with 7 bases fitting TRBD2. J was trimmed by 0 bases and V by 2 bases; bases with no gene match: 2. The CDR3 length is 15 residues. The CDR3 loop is CASSLWGGSTDTQYF. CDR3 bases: TGTGCCAGCAGTTTATGGGGAGGGAGCACAGATACGCAGTATTTT.

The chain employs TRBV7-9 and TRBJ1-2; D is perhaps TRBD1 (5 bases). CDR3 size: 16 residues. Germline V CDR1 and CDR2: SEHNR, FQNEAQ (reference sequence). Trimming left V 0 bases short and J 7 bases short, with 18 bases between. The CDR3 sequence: CASSLAGTGGARGYTF. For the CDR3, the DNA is TGTGCCAGCAGCTTAGCAGGGACTGGCGGGGCGCGTGGCTACACCTTC.

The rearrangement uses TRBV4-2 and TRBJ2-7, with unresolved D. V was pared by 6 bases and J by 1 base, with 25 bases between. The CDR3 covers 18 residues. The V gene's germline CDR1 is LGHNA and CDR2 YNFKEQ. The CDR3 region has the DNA TGTGCCAGCAGTTCTCTGGGTAGGGAAGGTATCTGGTCCTACGAGCAGTACTTC. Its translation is CASSSLGREGIWSYEQYF.

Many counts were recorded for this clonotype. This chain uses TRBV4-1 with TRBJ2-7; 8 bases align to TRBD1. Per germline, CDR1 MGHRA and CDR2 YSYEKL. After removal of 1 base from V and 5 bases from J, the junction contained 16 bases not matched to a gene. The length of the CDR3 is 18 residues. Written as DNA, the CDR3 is TGCGCCAGCAGCCAAGTACCCCACTTGACAGGGGTTTCGCACGAGCAGTACTTC. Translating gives CASSQVPHLTGVSHEQYF.

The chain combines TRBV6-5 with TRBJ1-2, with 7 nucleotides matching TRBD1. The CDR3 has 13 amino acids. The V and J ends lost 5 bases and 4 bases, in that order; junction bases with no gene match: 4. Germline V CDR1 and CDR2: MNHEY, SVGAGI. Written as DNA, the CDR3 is TGTGCCAGCAGTAACCGACAGGGCTATGGCTACACCTTC. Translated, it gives CASSNRQGYGYTF.